These T cell receptor beta chains were read from a single sample in a study of blood T cells in healthy people across ages. TCRdb independently ran MiXCR on the 5' RACE reads; one entry per CDR3 protein. The table includes 1.5 million or so distinct CDR3 sequences, approximately 42% detected once. The specimen sequenced was blood. The receptors derive from a woman younger than 35 in good health. CDR3s include the opening cysteine and the closing phenylalanine or tryptophan. The order of the fields is D gene, clone size, V gene, J gene, CDR3 DNA, CDR3 protein. A D gene is named only where the DNA matches it firmly. Size is omitted from some rows. Given values are once, few, many or a class for expanded clones.

-	-	TRBV7-9	TRBJ2-3	TGTGCCAGCGAAGGACGGACAGATACGCAGTATTTT	CASEGRTDTQYF
-	-	TRBV2	TRBJ1-5	TGTGCCAGCAGTGATGGGGATCGACAGCCCCAGCATTTT	CASSDGDRQPQHF
TRBD1	few	TRBV10-3	TRBJ2-5	TGTGCCATCAGCGCTCCGGGACCAGGGGGAGAGACCCAGTACTTC	CAISAPGPGGETQYF
-	-	TRBV7-9	TRBJ1-1	TGTGCCAGCAGCTTAGTGTCCGGGCGGGACACTGAAGCTTTCTTT	CASSLVSGRDTEAFF
-	many	TRBV20-1	TRBJ2-3	TGCAGTGCTAGAGAAAAGGGACCGCGGGATACGCAGTATTTT	CSAREKGPRDTQYF
TRBD2	-	TRBV3-1	TRBJ2-5	TGTGCCAGCAGCCAAGACTGGACTAGCCCGGAGACCCAGTACTTC	CASSQDWTSPETQYF
-	-	TRBV5-1	TRBJ1-2	TGCGCCAGCAGCGTATTAGTAGACGATGGCTACACCTTC	CASSVLVDDGYTF
TRBD1	-	TRBV30	TRBJ2-2	TGTGCCTGGGGGACAGAGCTCACCGGGGAGCTGTTTTTT	CAWGTELTGELFF
-	-	TRBV7-2	TRBJ1-4	TGTGCCAGCAGCTTAGGTTGGGGGAATGGCGAAAAACTGTTTTTT	CASSLGWGNGEKLFF
TRBD2	few	TRBV7-9	TRBJ2-1	TGTGCCAGCAGCTTAAGCGGGGGGCTAAACAATGAGCAGTTCTTC	CASSLSGGLNNEQFF
-	few	TRBV20-1	TRBJ2-5	TGCAGTGCGGGGGGCCTTAAATTACAAGAGACCCAGTACTTC	CSAGGLKLQETQYF
TRBD1	-	TRBV5-1	TRBJ1-2	TGCGCCAGCAGCTTAGGACAGGACGACTATGGCTACACCTTC	CASSLGQDDYGYTF
-	few	TRBV12-3/TRBV12-4	TRBJ2-7	TGTGCCAGCAGCCCAAGTCAGGTAGCAACCTACGAGCAGTACTTC	CASSPSQVATYEQYF
-	-	TRBV7-2	TRBJ1-2	TGTGCCAGCAGCTTAGTAGGCAGCTATAGCTATGGCTACACCTTC	CASSLVGSYSYGYTF
-	few	TRBV2	TRBJ2-3	TGTGCCAGCACCCCCAGGCCAGATACGCAGTATTTT	CASTPRPDTQYF
-	-	TRBV7-8	TRBJ1-6	TGTGCCAGCAGCTTAGGGCTGACGGACTATAATTCACCCCTCCACTTT	CASSLGLTDYNSPLHF
TRBD2	-	TRBV4-3	TRBJ2-5	TGCGCCAGCAGCCAAGAGGCGAATAGCGGGACACAAGAGACCCAGTACTTC	CASSQEANSGTQETQYF
-	few	TRBV20-1	TRBJ1-4	TGCAGTGCCCCTGCGGGGGGCTTGACTAATGAAAAACTGTTTTTT	CSAPAGGLTNEKLFF
-	few	TRBV12-3/TRBV12-4	TRBJ1-2	TGTGCCAGCAGTTTTTGGGGTAACAGGGTCGTGGGCTATGGCTACACCTTC	CASSFWGNRVVGYGYTF
TRBD2	-	TRBV20-1	TRBJ2-3	TGCAGTGCTAGGGGGAGGGGCCTTGGCACAGATACGCAGTATTTT	CSARGRGLGTDTQYF
-	-	TRBV12-5	TRBJ2-5	TGTGCTAGTGGTTTATGGGACACCTACCAAGAGACCCAGTACTTC	CASGLWDTYQETQYF
TRBD1	-	TRBV6-1	TRBJ2-1	TGTGCCAGCAGTGAAATGGGGACAGGGCTCTACGGGCAGTTCTTC	CASSEMGTGLYGQFF
-	-	TRBV11-2	TRBJ2-4	TGTGCCAGCAGCTTGAGCGGGACCCAGGGGGGATACATTCAGTACTTC	CASSLSGTQGGYIQYF
-	many	TRBV27	TRBJ2-3	TGTGCCAGCAGGACTTGGACAATCGGGAGTCCGGCCCCCACAGATACGCAGTATTTT	CASRTWTIGSPAPTDTQYF
-	-	TRBV5-5	TRBJ2-3	TGTGCCAGCACCAAGGGCGGGAGCACAGATACGCAGTATTTT	CASTKGGSTDTQYF
-	-	TRBV4-3	TRBJ1-3	TGCGCCAGCAGCGAGAGGTTAGGCGGAAACACCATATATTTT	CASSERLGGNTIYF